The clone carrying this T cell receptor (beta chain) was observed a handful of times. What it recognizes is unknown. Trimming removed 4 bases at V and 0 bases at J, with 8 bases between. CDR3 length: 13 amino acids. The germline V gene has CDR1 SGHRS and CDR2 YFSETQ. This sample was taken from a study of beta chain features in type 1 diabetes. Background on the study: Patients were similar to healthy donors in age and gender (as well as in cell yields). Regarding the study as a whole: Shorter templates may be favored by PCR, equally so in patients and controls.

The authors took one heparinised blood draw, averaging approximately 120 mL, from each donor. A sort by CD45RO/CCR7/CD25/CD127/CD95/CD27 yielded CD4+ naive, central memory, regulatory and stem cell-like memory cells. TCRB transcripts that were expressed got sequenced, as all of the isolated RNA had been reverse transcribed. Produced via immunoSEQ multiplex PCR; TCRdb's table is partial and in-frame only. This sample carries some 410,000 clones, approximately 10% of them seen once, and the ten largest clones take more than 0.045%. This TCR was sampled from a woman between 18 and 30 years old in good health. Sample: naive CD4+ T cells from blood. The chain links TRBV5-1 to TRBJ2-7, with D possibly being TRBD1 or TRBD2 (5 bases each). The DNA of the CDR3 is TGCGCCAGCAGCCCAGGGAGCTCCTACGAGCAGTACTTC. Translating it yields CASSPGSSYEQYF.